Each of the 31 T cell receptor beta chains below was sequenced from the same sample in a study of post-analysis software for immune sequencing data. Study-level findings and limits: Controls showed lower frequencies than patients for a few TRBV segments, and TRBV5-6, TRBV5-1 and TRBV20-1 were among these.

TCR beta cDNA libraries included unique molecular identifiers. TCRdb called the PCR reads again in MiXCR, with one record for every CDR3 protein. Of roughly 410,000 distinct CDR3 sequences listed, less than 40% are singletons. The antigens of these receptors remain unknown. Sequencing was done on a sample of blood. Receptor source: a girl aged 10 to 17 with multiple sclerosis.

This clonotype was seen a few times. The V and J genes are TRBV5-5 and TRBJ2-6; D uncertain. V lost 6 bases and J lost 4, with 11 bases in between. The CDR3 has 14 amino acids. The germline CDR1 and CDR2 sequences are SGHKS and YYEKEE (reference sequence). The chain's CDR3 is CASIQTAGANVLTF. DNA of the CDR3: TGTGCCAGCATACAGACGGCCGGGGCCAACGTCCTGACTTTC.

The chain couples TRBV11-2 to TRBJ2-7; TRBD2 matches 7 bases. J gave up 0 bases and V 5 bases, and 4 bases lay outside the gene matches. The CDR3 totals 14 residues. CDR1 and CDR2 (germline): SGHAT, FQNNGV. The CDR3 region has the DNA TGTGCCAGCAGCATACGGGACTACTCCTACGAGCAGTACTTC. It specifies CASSIRDYSYEQYF.

CDR3 loop: CASSQDAVTYEQYF. The CDR3 DNA reads as TGCGCCAGCAGCCAAGATGCAGTAACCTACGAGCAGTACTTC. V usage is TRBV4-1 and J usage is TRBJ2-7; no clear D gene. The length of the CDR3 is 14 residues. Germline CDR1 MGHRA, CDR2 YSYEKL. Trimming took off 0 bases at V and 2 bases at J, with 8 bases between the two ends.

This clonotype was observed a few times. V is TRBV28 and J is TRBJ1-2; TRBD1 matches 7 bases. Germline CDR1 and CDR2: MDHEN and SYDVKM. The CDR3 runs to 11 residues. CDR3 DNA: TGTGCAGTCGGACAGGTTGCTGGCTACACCTTC. It translates to CAVGQVAGYTF.

This clonotype was recorded a few times. The CDR3 nucleotides are TGTGCCAGCAGCCACGGTGGGACCTATGGCTACACCTTC. Amino acids: CASSHGGTYGYTF. This sequence joins TRBV7-9 and TRBJ1-2, with D possibly matching TRBD1 (5 bases). Trimming removed 5 bases at V and 4 bases at J, with 11 bases between. Germline V gene sequence: CDR1 SEHNR, CDR2 FQNEAQ (reference sequence). The CDR3 loop spans 13 amino acids.

A few counts support this clonotype. The chain recombines TRBV6-6 with TRBJ2-5, with 8 positions matching TRBD1. Trimming cost V 7 bases and J 5 bases; bases outside gene matches: 9. The CDR3 covers 14 residues. In germline, CDR1 is MNHNY, CDR2 SVGAGI (reference sequence). CDR3 DNA sequence: TGTGCCAGCACCATGACAGGGGTCTACGAGACCCAGTACTTC. Residues: CASTMTGVYETQYF.

This clonotype was seen more than once but under ten times. V and J are TRBV20-1 and TRBJ1-2, with D unclear. The CDR3 loop spans 11 amino acids. Germline-derived CDR1 and CDR2 are DFQATT and SNEGSKA (reference sequence). Trimming left V 3 bases short and J 6 bases short, with 8 bases between. In nucleotides, the CDR3 is TGCAGTGCTAGTCTGGTCGATGGCTACACCTTC. Its protein product is CSASLVDGYTF.

The gene calls are TRBV7-2 and TRBJ1-5, with a tentative D call TRBD1 (6 bases). Trimming stripped 1 base from V and 3 bases from J, with 13 bases between. The CDR3 runs 16 residues. Germline values: CDR1 SGHTA, CDR2 FQGNSA. The CDR3 is CASSLGGGANNQPQHF. The CDR3 DNA reads TGTGCCAGCAGCTTAGGTGGGGGGGCGAACAATCAGCCCCAGCATTTT.

The sample holds a few counts of this clonotype. The chain combines TRBV21-1 with TRBJ2-6. TRBV21-1 is reported as a pseudogene. This CDR3 contains 16 residues. CDR3 bases: TGTGCCAGCAGCCAATCACCCGTCTCTGGGGCCAACGTCCTGACTTTC. Translated, it gives CASSQSPVSGANVLTF.

This clonotype was detected a few times. The chain has TRBV5-1 and TRBJ2-7; D perhaps matches TRBD1 (6 bases). V was clipped by 3 bases and J by 6 bases, with 19 bases between them. Germline V gene sequence: CDR1 SGHRS, CDR2 YFSETQ. This CDR3 contains 15 residues. The CDR3 here is CASSWLMWTVGEQYF. The CDR3 nucleotides are TGCGCCAGCAGCTGGCTGATGTGGACAGTTGGCGAGCAGTACTTC.

This clonotype was recorded at least ten times. The chain links TRBV3-1 to TRBJ2-3; D possibly corresponds to TRBD2 (6 bases). Trimming took 5 bases from V and 2 from J, leaving 11 bases between them. The CDR3 spans 14 residues. Germline assignment: CDR1 LGHDT and CDR2 YNNKEL (reference sequence). CDR3 residues: CASSEAGYTDTQYF. The DNA for the CDR3 is TGTGCCAGCAGCGAAGCGGGCTACACAGATACGCAGTATTTT.

The CDR3 DNA reads as TGTGCCAGCAGTTTCCCGCAGGGAAATGGCTACACCTTC. This encodes CASSFPQGNGYTF. This chain uses TRBV12-3 or TRBV12-4 with TRBJ1-2; D is possibly TRBD1 (5 bases). This CDR3 is built from 13 residues. Trimming took off 3 bases at V and 6 bases at J, with 11 bases between the two ends.

The rearrangement joins TRBV20-1 to TRBJ1-5; 7 nucleotides align to TRBD1. Trimming cost V 6 bases and J 0 bases; bases outside gene matches: 14. CDR1 and CDR2 (germline): DFQATT, SNEGSKA (reference sequence). The CDR3 sequence is 17 residues long. The CDR3 coding sequence is TGCAGTGCCGAGACGGTCGACAGGGATTATAGCAATCAGCCCCAGCATTTT. Translating it yields CSAETVDRDYSNQPQHF.

This chain links TRBV4-1 with TRBJ1-6, with no clear D. Germline CDR1 and CDR2: MGHRA and YSYEKL. Trimming cost V 3 bases and J 10 bases, with 19 bases left between them. The CDR3 has 16 residues. CDR3 nucleotides: TGCGCCAGCAGCCAGCAAGCAGACGCGGTCCGGTCACCCCTCCACTTT. Amino acid sequence: CASSQQADAVRSPLHF.

This clonotype turned up a few times. The genes are TRBV7-9 and TRBJ1-2, with TRBD1 as a possible D gene (5 bases). The germline gives CDR1 SEHNR, CDR2 FQNEAQ (reference sequence). The V end was cut by 1 base, the J end by 8 bases, with 17 bases between. CDR3 size: 15 residues. The CDR3 reads CASSLDGHSTGGYTF. The CDR3 DNA sequence: TGTGCCAGCAGCTTAGACGGACACAGCACGGGGGGCTACACCTTC.

This clonotype appeared a single time. The genes are TRBV6-5 and TRBJ2-2, with TRBD2 as a possible D gene (5 bases). CDR1 and CDR2 (germline): MNHEY, SVGAGI. The germline V and J ends were trimmed by 8 bases and 7 bases, with 11 bases remaining between them. The CDR3 covers 12 residues. The CDR3 nucleotides are TGTGCCAGCGGGGTAGGGAGCGGGGAGCTGTTTTTT. It yields the protein CASGVGSGELFF.

This chain links TRBV29-1 with TRBJ1-4; 7 bases fit TRBD1. This CDR3 region has 11 residues. CDR1 is SQVTM and CDR2 is ANQGSEA in the germline V gene. This chain's CDR3 is CGGTANEKLFF. CDR3 sequence (DNA): TGCGGCGGGACAGCGAATGAAAAACTGTTTTTT.

This clonotype has at least ten counts. This chain joins TRBV3-1 and TRBJ2-5, with D possibly being TRBD2 (5 bases). The CDR3 length is 14 residues. Between the trimmed V and J ends, which lost 1 base and 2 bases, there was a span of 8 bases. Germline CDR1 reads LGHDT; CDR2 reads YNNKEL (reference sequence). The CDR3 loop reads CASSQGSGQETQYF. CDR3 DNA: TGTGCCAGCAGCCAAGGGAGCGGACAAGAGACCCAGTACTTC.

As regards this clonotype: A much larger clone differs by one base, so this may be a read error. The rearrangement uses TRBV4-2 and TRBJ2-1; no firm D call. The CDR3 is 12 amino acids. The germline V gene has CDR1 LGHNA and CDR2 YNFKEQ. V was pared by 1 base and J by 13 bases, with 11 bases between. The CDR3 reads CASSQVDETQFF. In DNA, the CDR3 is TGTGCCAGCAGCCAAGTCGACGAGACCCAGTTCTTC.

This clonotype was counted a few times. The J gene is TRBJ1-5, the V gene TRBV29-1; TRBD1 is a possible D gene (5 bases). This CDR3 has 13 residues. The V gene lost 3 bases and the J gene lost 2 bases, with 8 bases spanning the gap. Germline-derived CDR1 and CDR2 are SQVTM and ANQGSEA. CDR3 DNA: TGCAGCGTTGATATGGGGGGCAATCAGCCCCAGCATTTT. Translating it yields CSVDMGGNQPQHF.

This clonotype was counted a few times. This sequence joins TRBV6-7 and TRBJ2-1; no clear D gene. TRBV6-7 falls under the ORF class, with uncertain function. With 0 bases removed from V and 0 bases from J, the gap between germline ends came to 15 bases. The CDR3 has 18 amino acids. CDR3 in amino acids: CASSYSNYDSSSYNEQFF. In DNA form, the CDR3 reads TGTGCCAGCAGTTACTCGAATTACGACTCAAGCTCCTACAATGAGCAGTTCTTC.

This clonotype has more than one count but fewer than ten. V is TRBV5-1 and J is TRBJ2-6, with 9 bases aligning to TRBD1. V lost 4 bases, J lost 1 base, and 6 bases stayed unmatched. The CDR3 is made up of 17 amino acids. Germline lookup yields CDR1 SGHRS and CDR2 YFSETQ. CDR3 sequence reads: CASSPGQGSSGANVLTF. The CDR3 DNA reads as TGCGCCAGCAGCCCGGGACAGGGCTCATCTGGGGCCAACGTCCTGACTTTC.

This clonotype was seen more than once but under ten times. The genes are TRBV6-2 or TRBV6-3 and TRBJ2-1, with D perhaps TRBD1 (6 bases). The CDR3 is made up of 14 amino acids. V lost 10 bases to trimming and J lost 0 bases, with 13 bases between them. The V gene's germline CDR1 is MNHEY and CDR2 SVGEGT. The CDR3 region has the DNA TGTGCCATCACAACAGGGAGCTCCTACAATGAGCAGTTCTTC. Protein sequence: CAITTGSSYNEQFF.

This clonotype has a count of ten or more. The chain is built from TRBV7-3 and TRBJ2-3, with D hard to call. CDR3 length: 13 residues. The germline V gene encodes CDR1 SGHTA and CDR2 FQGTGA. Trimming took off 5 bases at V and 2 bases at J, with 8 bases between the two ends. The CDR3 here is CASSRQVTDTQYF. The CDR3 coding sequence is TGTGCCAGCAGCCGTCAAGTCACAGATACGCAGTATTTT. Full variable domain (remainder filled in from reference TRBV7-3 and TRBJ2-3): GAGVSQTPSNKVTEKGKYVELRCDPISGHTALYWYRQSLGQGPEFLIYFQGTGAADDSGLPNDRFFAVRPEGSVSTLKIQRTERGDSAVYLCASSRQVTDTQYFGPGTRLTVL.

This clonotype was counted a few times. This chain uses TRBV11-2 with TRBJ1-1, with unresolved D. The V end lost 0 bases, the J end lost 10 bases, and 12 bases lay between the germline ends. The germline CDR1 and CDR2 sequences are SGHAT and FQNNGV. The CDR3 is 13 residues long. The CDR3 loop is CASSLDPRRGAFF. The DNA for the CDR3 is TGTGCCAGCAGCTTAGATCCCCGCCGGGGAGCTTTCTTT.

This clonotype was detected only a few times. This chain joins TRBV5-1 and TRBJ2-1; TRBD2 agrees at 7 bases. CDR1 is SGHRS, CDR2 YFSETQ, per germline. The J segment lost 5 bases and the V segment lost 5 bases, leaving 10 bases of the junction unmatched. The CDR3 has 15 residues. The CDR3 DNA reads TGCGCCAGCAGTCCCGGGACTACAAAAAACAATGAGCAGTTCTTC. Translated, it gives CASSPGTTKNNEQFF.

The chain employs TRBV6-5 and TRBJ2-3; D is uncertain. V shed 2 bases and J shed 0 bases, with 6 bases lying between them. CDR1 and CDR2 from the germline V gene are MNHEY and SVGAGI. CDR3 length equals 14 residues. This CDR3 reads CASSYQSSTDTQYF. CDR3 bases: TGTGCCAGCAGTTACCAAAGTAGCACAGATACGCAGTATTTT.

There are a few counts of this clonotype. This chain uses TRBV7-3 with TRBJ2-1; 9 bases match TRBD1. This CDR3 has 13 amino acids. In germline, CDR1 is SGHTA, CDR2 FQGTGA. The junction had 5 bases not matched to a gene; V was cut back by 2 bases and J by 12 bases. CDR3 in DNA: TGTGCCAGCAGCTTAGACAGGGGGAAGGGGCAGTTCTTC. Residues: CASSLDRGKGQFF.

A few counts support this clonotype. The V gene is TRBV29-1, the J gene TRBJ2-7; possibly TRBD1 for D (5 bases). The CDR3 has 13 amino acids. Per the germline V gene, CDR1 is SQVTM and CDR2 is ANQGSEA. Trimming removed 7 bases from V and 2 bases from J, with 15 bases in between. The CDR3 protein is CSAGTGRTYEQYF. CDR3 coding DNA: TGCAGCGCCGGAACAGGACGGACCTACGAGCAGTACTTC.

The chain couples TRBV6-1 to TRBJ2-5; TRBD2 agrees at 12 bases. V shed 3 bases and J 1 base; nucleotides not matched to a gene: 6. CDR1 MNHNS and CDR2 SASEGT come from the germline V gene. CDR3 length: 17 amino acids. The DNA for the CDR3 is TGTGCCAGCAGTGAGTCCCCACTAGCGGGGGGCCAAGAGACCCAGTACTTC. Its translation: CASSESPLAGGQETQYF.

This clonotype was observed a few times. The V call is TRBV6-5, the J call TRBJ2-5; D remains ambiguous. This CDR3 comprises 15 residues. V lost 2 bases and J 7 bases, leaving 17 bases between the germline ends. Germline V gene data show CDR1 as MNHEY and CDR2 as SVGAGI. Here the CDR3 DNA reads TGTGCCAGCAGTTACGAGTCGCGTCCGTGGGGGACCCAGTACTTC. Protein product: CASSYESRPWGTQYF.